This T cell receptor (beta chain) was profiled in a study of blood T cell repertoires in COVID-19. The overall study: Specimens from acute and convalescent COVID-19 originated in the United States, Italy and Spain.

The CDR3 consists of 17 residues. The germline V gene encodes CDR1 LGHNA and CDR2 YNFKEQ. The J segment lost 12 bases and the V segment lost 0 bases, leaving 10 bases of the junction unmatched. Recruits, aged about 18 to 100 years, lived in 20 to 30 US areas. Cohort 3 recovery required two negative PCRs, clearance, or symptom resolution. Authors' processing steps: Cell counts per sample came from amplifying reference gene primers. Libraries were prepared by immunoSEQ multiplex PCR; TCRdb keeps only in-frame clonotypes and omits some of them. That table furnishes V, J and clone size, whereas the DNA furnished D and trimming. The table records 230,000 or so clones, about 88% of them present only once.

Sequenced material: PBMCs or T cells enriched from blood (not recorded which). The receptor was derived from a woman aged 30 to 39 who had recovered from COVID-19. This chain uses TRBV4-2 with TRBJ2-1, with 14 bases that match TRBD2. The CDR3 region has the DNA TGTGCCAGCAGCCAAGATCGGACTAGCGGGGGGACCTTGGGGCAGTTCTTC. Its protein product is CASSQDRTSGGTLGQFF.